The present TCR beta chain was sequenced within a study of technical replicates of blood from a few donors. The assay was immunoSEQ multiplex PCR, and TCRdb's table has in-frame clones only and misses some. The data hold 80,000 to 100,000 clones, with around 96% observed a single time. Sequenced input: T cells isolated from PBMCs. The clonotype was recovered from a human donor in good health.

CDR3 amino acids: CASSLYTNREHEQYF. The CDR3 coding sequence is TGTGCCAGCAGCCTCTACACCAACAGGGAACACGAGCAGTACTTC. The rearrangement joins TRBV7-9 to TRBJ2-7; D possibly corresponds to TRBD1 (6 bases). The CDR3 is 15 residues long. Germline CDR1 is SEHNR and CDR2 is FQNEAQ (reference sequence). V dropped 5 bases and J dropped 5 bases, with 19 bases sitting between them. The full variable domain, its missing parts supplied by reference TRBV7-9 and TRBJ2-7, is DTGVSQNPRHKITKRGQNVTFRCDPISEHNRLYWYRQTLGQGPEFLTYFQNEAQLEKSRLLSDRFSAERPKGSFSTLEIQRTEQGDSAMYLCASSLYTNREHEQYFGPGTRLTVT.